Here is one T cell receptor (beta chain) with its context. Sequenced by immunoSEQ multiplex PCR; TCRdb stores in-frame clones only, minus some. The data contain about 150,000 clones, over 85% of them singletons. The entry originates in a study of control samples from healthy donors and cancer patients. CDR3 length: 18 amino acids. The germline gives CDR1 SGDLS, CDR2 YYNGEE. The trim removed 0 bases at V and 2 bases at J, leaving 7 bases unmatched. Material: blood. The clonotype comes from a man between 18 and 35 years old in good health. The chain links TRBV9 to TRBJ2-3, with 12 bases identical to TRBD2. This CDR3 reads CASSVAPSGRAFTDTQYF. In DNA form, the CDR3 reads TGTGCCAGCAGCGTAGCTCCTAGCGGGAGGGCCTTCACAGATACGCAGTATTTT. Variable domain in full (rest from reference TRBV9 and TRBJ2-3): DSGVTQTPKHLITATGQRVTLRCSPRSGDLSVYWYQQSLDQGLQFLIQYYNGEERAKGNILERFSAQQFPDLHSELNLSSLELGDSALYFCASSVAPSGRAFTDTQYFGPGTRLTVL.